Below are 26 T cell receptor beta chains sequenced from a single sample in a study of Graves' ophthalmopathy and Graves' hyperthyroidism. CDR3 regions of TCR beta were amplified from RNA transcripts. The authors performed first-round RT-PCR with HTBI primers and then a second-round multiplex PCR. A single record per CDR3 protein comes from TCRdb applying MiXCR to the multiplex PCR reads. Of 500,000 to 800,000 distinct CDR3 sequences listed, about two fifths are singletons. The sample was peripheral blood. The receptors were sampled from an adult man with Graves' ophthalmopathy.

On this clonotype itself: One base away lies a much larger clone, so this may be a sequencing read error. In this CDR3 the conserved last residue, phenylalanine or tryptophan, is missing, so a read error is likely. The V and J genes are TRBV13 and TRBJ1-1; D call uncertain. V was pared by 2 bases and J by 6 bases, with 16 bases between. Germline CDR1 is PRHDT and CDR2 is FYEKMQ (reference sequence). This CDR3 is built from 15 residues. The CDR3 region is CASSLTGKGYPEAFY. CDR3 DNA sequence: TGTGCCAGCAGCTTAACGGGGAAAGGTTATCCTGAAGCTTTCTAT.

About this clonotype itself: One base away lies a much larger clone, so this may be a sequencing read error. This sequence joins TRBV11-2 and TRBJ1-1; tentatively, D is TRBD1 (6 bases). V dropped 9 bases and J dropped 5 bases, with 22 bases sitting between them. CDR3 length: 15 residues. The germline CDR1 and CDR2 sequences are SGHAT and FQNNGV. The CDR3 spells CASSIGAGVWTEAFF. Here the CDR3 DNA reads TGTGCCAGTAGTATAGGGGCAGGGGTGTGGACTGAAGCTTTCTTT.

This clonotype showed up just a few times. The rearrangement links TRBV12-3 or TRBV12-4 to TRBJ2-2, with a tentative D call TRBD1 (6 bases). Trimming cost V 8 bases and J 5 bases, with 15 bases left between them. The CDR3 is 14 amino acids. In DNA form, the CDR3 reads TGTGCCAGCGGATGGGGCAGGGGAACCGGGGAGCTGTTTTTT. Encoded protein: CASGWGRGTGELFF.

The chain uses TRBV29-1 and TRBJ2-5, with D perhaps matching TRBD1 (5 bases). V dropped 6 bases and J dropped 10 bases, with 6 bases sitting between them. This CDR3 is built from 8 residues. CDR1 and CDR2 from the germline V gene are SQVTM and ANQGSEA. The CDR3 sequence is CSVDIQYF. CDR3 DNA: TGCAGCGTGGACATCCAGTACTTC.

This clonotype was counted ten times or more. This rearrangement joins TRBV20-1 to TRBJ1-2; 8 bases line up with TRBD1. The junction had 13 bases not matched to a gene; V was cut back by 5 bases and J by 8 bases. CDR1 DFQATT and CDR2 SNEGSKA come from the germline V gene (reference sequence). The CDR3 has 14 amino acids. CDR3 nucleotide sequence: TGCAGTGCTCACACTACCGGACAGGGTGACGGCTACACCTTC. It specifies CSAHTTGQGDGYTF.

V usage is TRBV12-5 and J usage is TRBJ2-7, with a weak D call TRBD2 (5 bases). The germline V gene encodes CDR1 LGHNT and CDR2 FRNRAP. The length of the CDR3 is 15 residues. V was clipped by 3 bases and J by 5 bases, with 17 bases between them. CDR3 DNA: TGTGCTAGTGGTTTTGATCGGTTAGGGAGAGACGAGCAGTACTTC. This encodes CASGFDRLGRDEQYF.

The table lists this clonotype with many counts. V usage is TRBV29-1 and J usage is TRBJ1-2, with 8 bases lining up with TRBD1. The CDR3 has 11 amino acids. V gave up 7 bases and J gave up 8 bases; unmatched junction bases: 6. Germline assignment: CDR1 SQVTM and CDR2 ANQGSEA. The CDR3 bases are TGCAGCGCCCGGACAGGGAAAGGCTACACCTTC. Translation: CSARTGKGYTF.

The rearrangement uses TRBV19 and TRBJ2-2; D assignment may be TRBD1 or TRBD2 (5 bases each). V dropped 6 bases and J dropped 4 bases, with 15 bases sitting between them. This CDR3 contains 15 residues. Germline V lookup: CDR1 LNHDA, CDR2 SQIVND (reference sequence). DNA of the CDR3: TGTGCCAGTAGCCAAGGCGAGGGGTCCACCGGGGAGCTGTTTTTT. This translates into CASSQGEGSTGELFF.

This clonotype was seen many times. The V call is TRBV5-5, the J call TRBJ2-6; D gene uncertain. CDR3 length equals 15 residues. Trimming left V 7 bases short and J 2 bases short, with 13 bases between. CDR1 is SGHKS and CDR2 is YYEKEE in the germline V gene (reference sequence). In nucleotides, the CDR3 is TGTGCCAGCTCTTCCCTTCGGGCTGGGGCCAACGTCCTGACTTTC. It is translated as CASSSLRAGANVLTF.

The CDR3 region is CAISESRTVNSNQPQHF. The CDR3 nucleotides read TGTGCCATCAGTGAGTCGCGGACAGTTAATAGCAATCAGCCCCAGCATTTT. The chain couples TRBV10-3 to TRBJ1-5; D might be TRBD1 (6 bases). CDR3 length equals 17 residues. V lost 0 bases, J lost 0 bases, and 12 bases lay in between. The germline V gene has CDR1 ENHRY and CDR2 SYGVKD.

V and J are TRBV19 and TRBJ2-2; 9 nucleotides line up with TRBD2. The CDR3 spans 17 residues. Germline assignment: CDR1 LNHDA and CDR2 SQIVND (reference sequence). V shed 2 bases and J 4 bases; nucleotides not matched to a gene: 8. The CDR3 region has the DNA TGTGCCAGTAGTATATTGTTCGGGACTAGCCTCACCGGGGAGCTGTTTTTT. As protein: CASSILFGTSLTGELFF. The variable domain in full, completed from reference TRBV19 and TRBJ2-2, reads DGGITQSPKYLFRKEGQNVTLSCEQNLNHDAMYWYRQDPGQGLRLIYYSQIVNDFQKGDIAEGYSVSREKKESFPLTVTSAQKNPTAFYLCASSILFGTSLTGELFFGEGSRLTVL.

Of note for this clonotype: This CDR3 fails to terminate in the conserved phenylalanine or tryptophan, so it likely reflects a read error. This sequence joins TRBV5-1 and TRBJ2-3; D possibly corresponds to TRBD2 (5 bases). Germline CDR1 reads SGHRS; CDR2 reads YFSETQ. The CDR3 covers 14 residues. The germline V and J ends were trimmed by 4 bases and 4 bases, with 13 bases remaining between them. CDR3 loop: CASSPGSPADTQYC. The CDR3 DNA reads as TGCGCCAGCAGCCCGGGATCTCCAGCAGATACGCAGTATTGT.

The V call is TRBV5-1, the J call TRBJ2-1, with D unclear. This CDR3 spans 15 amino acids. The ends were cut back, 4 bases at V and 7 bases at J, with 18 bases in the middle. CDR1 SGHRS and CDR2 YFSETQ come from the germline V gene. The CDR3 DNA reads as TGCGCCAGCAGCGGAACCGGGCTCAGCTCAAATGAGCAGTTCTTC. It yields the protein CASSGTGLSSNEQFF.

This clonotype was detected once. The junction differs from germline at one of its ends, possibly a read error. This chain connects TRBV10-3 to TRBJ1-5; D is uncertain. The CDR3 loop spans 14 amino acids. Germline V lookup: CDR1 ENHRY, CDR2 SYGVKD. CDR3 nucleotides: TGTGCCAGCAGTTTAGAGTGGGGTAATCAGCCCCAGCATTTT. Encoded protein: CASSLEWGNQPQHF.

In this sample, this clonotype turned up once. The V call is TRBV11-2, the J call TRBJ2-3, with D hard to call. The V gene's germline CDR1 is SGHAT and CDR2 FQNNGV. The V end lost 5 bases, the J end lost 2 bases, and 20 bases lay between the germline ends. This CDR3 is 17 amino acids long. The CDR3 reads CASSPRSGRDFTDTQYF. Here the CDR3 DNA reads TGTGCCAGCAGCCCAAGGTCTGGACGAGACTTCACAGATACGCAGTATTTT.

The chain joins TRBV10-3 to TRBJ2-5; TRBD2 matches at 7 bases. CDR3 size: 15 residues. Trimming cost V 0 bases and J 3 bases; bases outside gene matches: 4. The germline V gene encodes CDR1 ENHRY and CDR2 SYGVKD. CDR3 residues: CAISESGTTKETQYF. DNA of the CDR3: TGTGCCATCAGTGAGTCCGGGACTACGAAAGAGACCCAGTACTTC.

This clonotype was found many times. The V and J genes are TRBV7-9 and TRBJ2-7; 14 bases map to TRBD2. This CDR3 is built from 16 residues. V gave up 5 bases and J gave up 0 bases; unmatched junction bases: 3. Germline values: CDR1 SEHNR, CDR2 FQNEAQ (reference sequence). The CDR3 reads CASSRTSGGLSYEQYF. DNA for the CDR3: TGTGCCAGCAGCCGGACTAGCGGGGGGCTCTCCTACGAGCAGTACTTC.

The chain links TRBV2 to TRBJ2-7; 13 nucleotides match TRBD2. V shed 6 bases and J 3 bases; nucleotides not matched to a gene: 8. There are 16 residues in the CDR3. CDR1 and CDR2 (germline): SNHLY, FYNNEI. The CDR3 is CASRSHGTSGNYEQYF. As DNA, the CDR3 is TGTGCCAGCAGGTCCCACGGGACTAGCGGGAACTACGAGCAGTACTTC.

This clonotype showed up many times. The rearrangement joins TRBV5-5 to TRBJ1-6; 7 bases line up with TRBD1. The trim removed 4 bases at V and 6 bases at J, leaving 7 bases unmatched. The CDR3 spans 15 residues. Germline values: CDR1 SGHKS, CDR2 YYEKEE (reference sequence). This CDR3 reads CASSLRQGFNSPLHF. CDR3 DNA sequence: TGTGCCAGCAGCCTCCGACAGGGCTTTAATTCACCCCTCCACTTT.

The V call is TRBV11-1, the J call TRBJ1-4; D gene ambiguous. Trimming cost V 4 bases and J 6 bases, with 12 bases left between them. Germline CDR1 reads SGHAT; CDR2 reads FQDESV (reference sequence). This CDR3 contains 14 residues. Here the CDR3 DNA reads TGTGCCAGCAGCTCAGCGCTGGATGATGAAAAACTGTTTTTT. Translated, it gives CASSSALDDEKLFF.

This clonotype was seen many times. The gene calls are TRBV27 and TRBJ2-7; 10 bases are a match to TRBD1. The germline V gene encodes CDR1 MNHEY and CDR2 SMNVEV (reference sequence). V gave up 5 bases and J gave up 5 bases; unmatched junction bases: 3. The length of the CDR3 is 13 residues. CDR3 residues: CASSPTGGNEQYF. For the CDR3, the DNA is TGTGCCAGCAGTCCGACAGGGGGCAACGAGCAGTACTTC.

This clonotype has at least ten counts. This sequence joins TRBV19 and TRBJ1-2; D gene ambiguous. The CDR3 spans 14 residues. CDR1 is LNHDA and CDR2 is SQIVND in the germline V gene (reference sequence). V gave up 4 bases and J gave up 4 bases, with 13 bases separating them. The CDR3 region is CASSTAFRTYGYTF. DNA of the CDR3: TGTGCCAGTAGTACGGCCTTTAGAACCTATGGCTACACCTTC.

This clonotype was counted only a few times. The chain has TRBV7-3 and TRBJ1-1; 9 bases are a match to TRBD1. Looked up from germline, CDR1 is SGHTA and CDR2 is FQGTGA. J lost 3 bases, V lost 5 bases, and 4 bases had no gene match. The CDR3 totals 14 residues. This chain's CDR3 is CASSTGQGDTEAFF. Here the CDR3 DNA reads TGTGCCAGCAGCACGGGACAGGGAGACACTGAAGCTTTCTTT.

This clonotype was picked up a small number of times. This chain links TRBV9 with TRBJ2-7, with 15 bases fitting TRBD2. The last part of the DNA fits TRBJ2-1 better; the J call may be wrong. Per the germline V gene, CDR1 is SGDLS and CDR2 is YYNGEE. The CDR3 totals 15 residues. The CDR3 nucleotides read TGTGCCAGCAGCCCGGGGACTAGCGGGGGGAATGAGCAGTTCTTC. It is translated as CASSPGTSGGNEQFF.

In its sample, this clonotype was seen many times. This chain links TRBV15 with TRBJ1-2; D perhaps matches TRBD1 (6 bases). Germline-derived CDR1 and CDR2 are LNHNV and YYDKDF (reference sequence). V dropped 5 bases and J dropped 3 bases, with 19 bases sitting between them. There are 16 residues in the CDR3. The CDR3 bases are TGTGCCACCAGCGCGGTTGGTGGACAGATGTACTATGGCTACACCTTC. It is translated as CATSAVGGQMYYGYTF.

This clonotype was recorded a few times. The chain has TRBV5-6 and TRBJ2-6, with D possibly TRBD2 on 5 matching bases. This CDR3 contains 17 residues. CDR1 and CDR2 (germline): SGHDT, YYEEEE. V was pared by 0 bases and J by 0 bases, with 10 bases between. CDR3 sequence reads: CASSLGTRGSGANVLTF. CDR3 DNA sequence: TGTGCCAGCAGCTTGGGCACCCGGGGCTCTGGGGCCAACGTCCTGACTTTC.